This TCR beta chain was sequenced during a study of metastatic and nonmetastatic thyroid tumors. Overall study results and limits: For both blood and tumor, malignant thyroid tumors reportedly showed significantly higher TCR beta diversity than benign nodules did.

Patients had received no treatment of any kind before thyroid surgery. To note about this clone: Antigen: not known.

Losses at the gene ends were 6 bases for V and 5 bases for J; bases not matched to a gene: 9. This CDR3 region has 15 residues. Using MiXCR, TCRdb re-called clones from the PCR reads. The sample contains around 10,000 clones, about 25% of which appear only once. The TCR comes from a female donor with papillary thyroid cancer or a benign thyroid nodule (not recorded which). Some clones in this sample may be carry-over from other donors' samples. The V and J genes are TRBV12-3 or TRBV12-4 and TRBJ2-1, with 8 nucleotides matching TRBD1. What was sequenced was tumor tissue. DNA for the CDR3: TGTGCCAGCAGAGAGGGACAGGTCGGGAACAATGAGCAGTTCTTC. Residues: CASREGQVGNNEQFF.